The entry below gives a single T cell receptor (beta chain) sequence along with its context. Its target is unknown. TCRdb's table, derived via immunoSEQ multiplex PCR, lists solely in-frame clones and lacks some. The table lists over 100,000 clones, 85% to 90% of them singletons. The record originates from a study of T cell responses to AZD1222 COVID-19 vaccine. Germline V gene lookup returns CDR1 LNHDA and CDR2 SQIVND (reference sequence). V was pared by 3 bases and J by 5 bases, with 6 bases of the junction left unmatched. The CDR3 runs to 15 residues. Overall study findings and caveats: Females made up more of the donors, who were largely white British, and clonal diversity may have come out too low. Spike-wide vaccine-associated CD4 TCRs dominated at 160-218 and 743-854.

Source: peripheral blood, taken on day 0 of AZD1222 vaccination. This sequence originates from an adult in good health. The chain recombines TRBV19 with TRBJ1-5; 8 nucleotides match TRBD1. This CDR3 is CASSIMTGEDQPQHF. As DNA, the CDR3 is TGTGCCAGTAGTATTATGACAGGGGAGGATCAGCCCCAGCATTTT. Complete variable domain (other parts from reference TRBV19 and TRBJ1-5): DGGITQSPKYLFRKEGQNVTLSCEQNLNHDAMYWYRQDPGQGLRLIYYSQIVNDFQKGDIAEGYSVSREKKESFPLTVTSAQKNPTAFYLCASSIMTGEDQPQHFGDGTRLSIL.